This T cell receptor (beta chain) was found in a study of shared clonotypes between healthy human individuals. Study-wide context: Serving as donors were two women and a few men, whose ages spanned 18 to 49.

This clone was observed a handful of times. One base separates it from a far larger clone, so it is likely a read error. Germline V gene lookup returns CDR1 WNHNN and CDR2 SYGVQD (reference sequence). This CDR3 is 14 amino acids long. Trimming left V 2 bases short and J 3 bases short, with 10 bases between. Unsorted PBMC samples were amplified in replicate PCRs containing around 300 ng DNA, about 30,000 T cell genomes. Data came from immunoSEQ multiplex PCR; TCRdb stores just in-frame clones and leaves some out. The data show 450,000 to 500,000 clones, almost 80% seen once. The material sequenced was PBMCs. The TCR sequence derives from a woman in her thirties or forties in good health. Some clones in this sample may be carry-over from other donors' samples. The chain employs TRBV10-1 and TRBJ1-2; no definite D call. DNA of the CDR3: TGCGCCAGCAGTGAGGAACGGGGAGACTATGGCTACACCTTC. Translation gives CASSEERGDYGYTF.